This T cell receptor beta chain was documented in a study of T cell repertoires in aging, cancer and after chemotherapy (dated by TCRdb to between 2018 and 2021). Turning to the overall study: Donors were distributed across six age groups ranging from 30 or younger to 70 or older, with at least three individuals included per group. In the solid tumor group, paired pre- and post-chemotherapy samples were obtained from brain tumor (glioblastoma) patients receiving temozolomide-based therapy. The full dataset contained several million TCR reads. The study profiled peripheral blood TCR beta repertoires from healthy donors and cancer patients to examine immunoaging and T cell reconstitution after chemotherapy. Alongside 95 to 100 healthy donors serving as a reference group, the cohort included 200 to 250 cancer patients, of whom roughly 92 had hematological cancers and some 130 had solid cancers. Overall study outcomes, separate from this receptor: Untreated patients with hematological or solid cancers showed significantly lower blood TCR diversity and higher clonality than age-matched healthy donors. It was noted by the authors that conclusions about immunological memory after chemotherapy cannot be drawn from the repertoire data. In both cancer cohorts, the median generation probability rose over the chemotherapy interval, which suggests that the repertoire was reconstituted through rebound thymic output. Declining TCR diversity with age in healthy donors was mainly explained by loss of richness; in cancer patients, loss of evenness also contributed.

Instead of sorted cells or RNA, genomic DNA extracted from peripheral blood served as the source for amplifying TCR beta rearrangements. Rearranged TRB sequences spanning V, D and J segments were amplified by multiplex touch-down PCR using a mixed TRB-A/B primer pool. Illumina adapters and sample indices were attached to the amplicons through two consecutive PCR reactions run with Phusion HS II polymerase. Amplicons were gel-purified with the NucleoSpin Gel and PCR Clean-up kit, then checked with Qubit and an Agilent 2100 Bioanalyzer. Sequencing of libraries was carried out on an Illumina MiSeq in 600-cycle, single-indexed, paired-end runs. The paper's processing steps were these. MiXCR versions 2.12 and 3.0.5 were used to process the TRB sequences. A clone was defined as each unique CDR3 nucleotide sequence, and only productive sequences supported by at least two reads were kept. Shannon diversity, evenness, clonality (one minus evenness), and alpha-parameterized diversity profiles from alpha 0 to 5 were included as repertoire metrics. The IGoR algorithm was used to compute generation probabilities of clones in paired pre- and post-chemotherapy samples. TCRdb applied fastp at Q25 and MiXCR to the public reads, then kept only in-frame beta chains. CDR3 protein sequences are deduplicated, and each keeps its most common genes and DNA. TCRdb's processing, not the authors', yielded these V and J calls. The table for this sample lists some 2,500 distinct CDR3 sequences; 23% of them were counted only once. The ten largest clones capture roughly an eighth of the sample.

Turning to this clonotype: There is no known antigen for this receptor. One base away there is no much larger clone; base qualities are not given.

Between the V and J ends, shortened by 5 bases and 5 bases respectively, the junction contains 10 bases. The CDR1 and CDR2 encoded by the germline V gene are SGHAT and FQNNGV. From its cysteine to its phenylalanine, the CDR3 spans 12 amino acids. Only the CDR3 DNA is retained, 36 bases long and in frame from the first base. Material: blood. The chain uses TRBV11-2 and TRBJ2-7, with no confidently assigned D gene. This TCR was recovered from a human donor with a solid tumor. The sequenced DNA: TGTGCCAGCAGCCTCCGAAGGAACGAGCAGTACTTC. The translation is CASSLRRNEQYF.